The 13 T cell receptor beta chains given below trace back to one sample, sequenced in a study of tumor-infiltrating lymphocytes in primary liver carcinoma. The tissue used was unsorted bulk material of about 19-33 mg. RNA and DNA were co-extracted from it with the AllPrep DNA/RNA mini kit. With around 500 ng total RNA as template and a constant-region primer, TCR beta cDNA was made. ARM-PCR was slightly modified, and three nested multiplex PCR rounds with it gave rise to the TCR beta libraries. Each of the first two PCR rounds ran approximately 11 cycles with TRBV1-TRBV30 forward and C-beta reverse primers. TCRdb passed the multiplex PCR reads through MiXCR, listing each CDR3 protein once. The table records approximately 47,000 distinct CDR3 sequences, 70% to 75% of them present only once. Sequenced sample: liver tumor tissue from sampling region 3. Subset described: tumor region T3, left-lateral pole. The origin of the receptors is a middle-aged man with primary liver carcinoma and hepatitis B virus infection.

Worth noting for this clonotype: This may arise from a read error, as a much more abundant clone is one base away. This CDR3 is CASSADGGNQLQHF. DNA for the CDR3: TGTGCCAGCAGTGCGGACGGGGGGAATCAGCTCCAGCATTTT. The chain combines TRBV7-9 with TRBJ1-5; a weak D match, TRBD1 (5 bases). CDR3 length: 14 amino acids. Per the germline V gene, CDR1 is SEHNR and CDR2 is FQNEAQ (reference sequence).

As to this clonotype: One end of the junction is discordant with germline, which a read error may explain. The chain carries TRBV12-3 or TRBV12-4 and TRBJ2-5, with 12 bases matching TRBD2. The CDR3 totals 15 residues. CDR3 protein: CTSSLLAGGGETQYF. The DNA of the CDR3 is TGTACCAGCAGTTTGCTAGCGGGAGGGGGCGAGACCCAGTACTTC.

On this clonotype: A much larger clonotype is one base distant, so this may be a read error. J is TRBJ2-3 and V is TRBV30; TRBD2 matches 12 bases. V was clipped by 2 bases and J by 5 bases; unmatched bases: 11. Germline V CDR1 and CDR2: GTSNPN, SVGIG (reference sequence). The CDR3 has 17 amino acids. The CDR3 bases are TGTGCCTGGAGTAACTCTAGCGGGAGGGCCGGGGGAGATACGCAGTATTTT. The encoded protein is CAWSNSSGRAGGDTQYF.

Comment on this clonotype: Sequence at one end of the junction differs from germline and may be a read error. V gene TRBV29-1 combines with J gene TRBJ2-5, with 7 bases identical to TRBD2. Germline V gene data show CDR1 as SQVTM and CDR2 as ANQGSEA. This CDR3 contains 13 residues. CDR3 sequence (DNA): TGCAGCGTTAGTGGGAGGGCCGCTGGGACCCGGTACTTC. Amino acids: CSVSGRAAGTRYF.

On this clonotype itself: One end of the junction fails to match germline, which may point to a read error. The V and J genes are TRBV11-2 and TRBJ2-2; perhaps TRBD1 as D (6 bases). Germline-derived CDR1 and CDR2 are SGHAT and FQNNGV. The CDR3 covers 16 residues. In DNA, the CDR3 is TGTGCTAGCAGCTCCAGACAGGCTTCGAACACCAGGGAGCTGTTTTTC. Translating gives CASSSRQASNTRELFF.

As to this clonotype: One end of the junction varies from germline; a read error may be responsible. J is TRBJ1-5 and V is TRBV6-1; the D gene is possibly TRBD1 (6 bases). The CDR3 is 13 amino acids. The germline gives CDR1 MNHNS, CDR2 SASEGT. CDR3 sequence: CDSSQQGGQPQHF. The CDR3 DNA reads as TGTGACAGCAGTCAACAGGGAGGGCAGCCCCAGCATTTT.

Only a few counts were recorded for this clonotype. V and J are TRBV19 and TRBJ2-7; perhaps TRBD2 as D (6 bases). CDR3 length: 14 residues. CDR1 LNHDA and CDR2 SQIVND come from the germline V gene (reference sequence). The ends were cut back, 1 base at V and 4 bases at J, with 11 bases in the middle. CDR3 loop: CASSIVLARYEQYF. The CDR3, as DNA: TGTGCCAGTAGTATAGTCCTAGCGAGATACGAGCAGTACTTC.

This clonotype was observed many times. V and J are TRBV12-3 or TRBV12-4 and TRBJ2-1; D is perhaps TRBD2 (6 bases). V gave up 1 base and J gave up 6 bases, with 19 bases separating them. The CDR3 is made up of 17 amino acids. The CDR3 DNA sequence: TGTGCCAGCAGTTTAGAAGGCATAGGTGGAGGGCCCAATGAGCAGTTCTTC. It encodes CASSLEGIGGGPNEQFF.

On this clonotype itself: At one boundary the junction diverges from the germline segment, which might be a read error. V and J are TRBV10-2 and TRBJ2-1; a possible D gene is TRBD2 (6 bases). This CDR3 comprises 16 residues. The germline CDR1 and CDR2 sequences are WSHSY and SAAADI. CDR3 bases: TGCGCTAGCAGTCTCACTATCGGGAGCTCCTACAATGAACAGTTCTTC. Protein product: CASSLTIGSSYNEQFF.

Notes on this clonotype: The junction differs from germline at one of its ends, possibly a read error. V is TRBV11-1 and J is TRBJ2-7, with a tentative D call TRBD1 (6 bases). Germline CDR1 reads SGHAT; CDR2 reads FQDESV (reference sequence). The CDR3 is made up of 18 amino acids. The CDR3 DNA reads as TGTGACAGCAGCTTCAACTTTGCCCGAACAGGGCAGCCCTACGAGCAGTACTTC. It codes for CDSSFNFARTGQPYEQYF. Using reference TRBV11-1 and TRBJ2-7 for the parts outside the CDR3, the full variable domain is EAEVAQSPRYKITEKSQAVAFWCDPISGHATLYWYRQILGQGPELLVQFQDESVVDDSQLPKDRFSAERLKGVDSTLKIQPAELGDSAMYLCDSSFNFARTGQPYEQYFGPGTRLTVT.

This clonotype was found many times. V is TRBV6-5 and J is TRBJ1-2; the D gene is possibly TRBD1 (6 bases). Trimming removed 6 bases at V and 2 bases at J, with 16 bases between. Germline CDR1 reads MNHEY; CDR2 reads SVGAGI. There are 15 residues in the CDR3. The CDR3 loop is CASRYTAGENYGYTF. CDR3 coding DNA: TGTGCCAGCAGATACACCGCAGGGGAAAACTATGGCTACACCTTC.

Note on this clonotype: A junction end diverges from the germline sequence, so it may reflect a read error. The chain recombines TRBV12-3 or TRBV12-4 with TRBJ2-1, with D perhaps matching TRBD1 (5 bases). This CDR3 spans 14 amino acids. CDR3 loop: CASTTGQRSNEQFF. CDR3 nucleotide sequence: TGCGCCAGTACTACAGGTCAGAGGAGCAATGAGCAATTCTTC.

As concerns this clonotype: A read error may account for a junction end that differs from germline. The gene calls are TRBV6-5 and TRBJ1-4, with a weak D call TRBD1 (6 bases). Germline CDR1 and CDR2: MNHEY and SVGAGI. CDR3 length: 15 residues. The CDR3 DNA follows: TGTGCCAGCAGCTACTGGGGGGCGAATGACGAAAAACTGTGTTTT. Translation gives CASSYWGANDEKLCF.